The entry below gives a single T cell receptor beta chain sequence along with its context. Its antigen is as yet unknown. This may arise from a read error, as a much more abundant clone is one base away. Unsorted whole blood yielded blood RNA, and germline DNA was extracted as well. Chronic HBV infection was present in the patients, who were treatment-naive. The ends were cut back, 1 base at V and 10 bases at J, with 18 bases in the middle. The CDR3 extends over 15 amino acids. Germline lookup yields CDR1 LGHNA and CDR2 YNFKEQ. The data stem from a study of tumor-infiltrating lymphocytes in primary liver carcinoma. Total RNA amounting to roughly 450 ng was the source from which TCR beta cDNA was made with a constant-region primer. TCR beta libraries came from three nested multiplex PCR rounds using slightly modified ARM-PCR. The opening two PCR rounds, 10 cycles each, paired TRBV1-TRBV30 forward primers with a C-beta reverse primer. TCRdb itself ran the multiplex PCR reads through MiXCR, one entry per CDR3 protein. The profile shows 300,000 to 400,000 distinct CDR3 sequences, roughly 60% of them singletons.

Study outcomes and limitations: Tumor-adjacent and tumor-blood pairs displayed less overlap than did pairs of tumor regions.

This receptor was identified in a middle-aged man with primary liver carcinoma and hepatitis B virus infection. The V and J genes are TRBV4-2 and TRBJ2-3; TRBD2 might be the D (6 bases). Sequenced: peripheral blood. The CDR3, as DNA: TGTGCCAGCAGCCAAGGGAACCCGGGAGAGGATGCGCAGTATTTT. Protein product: CASSQGNPGEDAQYF.